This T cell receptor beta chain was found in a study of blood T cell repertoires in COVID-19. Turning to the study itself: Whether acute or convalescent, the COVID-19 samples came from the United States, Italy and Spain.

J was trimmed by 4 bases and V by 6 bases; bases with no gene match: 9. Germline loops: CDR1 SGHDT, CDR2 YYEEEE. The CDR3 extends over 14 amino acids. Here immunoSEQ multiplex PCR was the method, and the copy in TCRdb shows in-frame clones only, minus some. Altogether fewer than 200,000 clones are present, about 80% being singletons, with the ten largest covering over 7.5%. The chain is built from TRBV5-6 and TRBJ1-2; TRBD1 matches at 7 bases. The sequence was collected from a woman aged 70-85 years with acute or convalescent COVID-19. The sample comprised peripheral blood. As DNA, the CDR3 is TGTGCCAGCAAACCCCCGGACAGGTCCTATGGCTACACCTTC. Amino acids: CASKPPDRSYGYTF.